A selection of T cell receptor beta chains follows, all from one sample in a study of T-cell memory formation after mild COVID-19. TCRdb reprocessed the 5' RACE reads via MiXCR and lists one record per CDR3 protein. The repertoire holds hundreds of thousands of distinct CDR3 sequences, with roughly 22% as singletons. Input material: PBMCs or a T cell subset sorted from them (not recorded which). These receptors all come from an adult woman who had mild COVID-19 (a few samples of this study predate the infection). Cell type and time point are not known. The CDR3 runs from the conserved cysteine through the conserved F or W. A D gene is named only where the DNA matches it firmly. The size entry is marked missing in some rows and otherwise reads once, few, many or a size class.

clone size	V gene	J gene	D gene	CDR3 DNA	CDR3 protein
-	TRBV12-3/TRBV12-4	TRBJ2-3	-	TGTGCCAGCAGCCTGGGGGCCAGGTTAATCAGGACAGATACGCAGTATTTT	CASSLGARLIRTDTQYF
-	TRBV11-2	TRBJ1-1	-	TGTGCCAGCAGCTATAGCCGGATTGAAGCTTTCTTT	CASSYSRIEAFF
-	TRBV25-1	TRBJ1-1	-	TGTGCCAGCAGTGAATACGAAACAGGGCTGAACACTGAAGCTTTCTTT	CASSEYETGLNTEAFF
few	TRBV12-3/TRBV12-4	TRBJ1-2	-	TGTGCCAGCAGCCCTCAGCCCAGCCGCTATGGCTACACCTTC	CASSPQPSRYGYTF
-	TRBV27	TRBJ1-6	-	TGTGCCAGCAGTTCCCAATATAGGAGTTCACCCCTCCACTTT	CASSSQYRSSPLHF
-	TRBV27	TRBJ1-5	-	TGTGCCAGCAGGGTTTCATATAGCAATCAGCCCCAGCATTTT	CASRVSYSNQPQHF
few	TRBV4-2	TRBJ2-7	-	TGTGCCAGCAGCCAAGATAGCGCGGCATCGGGCGAGCAGTACTTC	CASSQDSAASGEQYF
-	TRBV4-3	TRBJ2-2	TRBD2	TGCGCCAGCAGCCAAGTGGGACTAGCGGGACGCACCGGGGAGCTGTTTTTT	CASSQVGLAGRTGELFF
few	TRBV5-1	TRBJ1-5	-	TGCGCCAGCAGCTTGGCGGGGGGGCAGTATCAGCCCCAGCATTTT	CASSLAGGQYQPQHF
few	TRBV12-3/TRBV12-4	TRBJ1-1	-	TGTGCCAGCAGTGGAAGGGTTGCCACTGAAGCTTTCTTT	CASSGRVATEAFF
few	TRBV7-3	TRBJ1-1	TRBD1	TGTGCCAGCAGCCCCGGGGGACAGGGGACTTACACTGAAGCTTTCTTT	CASSPGGQGTYTEAFF
-	TRBV20-1	TRBJ2-7	-	TGCAGTGCTAGACCTACTCCCGCGTCCTACGAGCAGTACTTC	CSARPTPASYEQYF
-	TRBV2	TRBJ2-3	-	TGTGCCAGCCTAGAGAGGACGCAGTATTTT	CASLERTQYF
few	TRBV11-3	TRBJ2-7	-	TGTGCCAGCAGCTTAGAGGGGGGACAGAACTACGAGCAGTACTTC	CASSLEGGQNYEQYF
-	TRBV5-6	TRBJ2-7	TRBD2	TGTGCCAGCAGCTTAGACGCCAGCGGGAGGGCCGGTTACGAGCAGTACTTC	CASSLDASGRAGYEQYF
few	TRBV4-3	TRBJ2-3	-	TGCGCCAGCAGCCATTACCTCGGGAGCACAGATACGCAGTATTTT	CASSHYLGSTDTQYF
-	TRBV6-6	TRBJ2-6	-	TGTGCCAGCAGTTCAGTTACCGAATCTGGGGCCAACGTCCTGACTTTC	CASSSVTESGANVLTF
few	TRBV4-2	TRBJ1-5	-	TGTGCCAGCAGCCAAGATGGGCAGGGGATTCAGCCCCAGCATTTT	CASSQDGQGIQPQHF
once	TRBV27	TRBJ2-2	TRBD2	TGTGCCAGCAGTTTAAAGAGTCTAGCGGAGAACACCGGGGAGCTGTTTTTT	CASSLKSLAENTGELFF
-	TRBV7-3	TRBJ1-1	-	TGTGCCAGCAGCTCCGGGCTCCTGGGCACTGAAGCTTTCTTT	CASSSGLLGTEAFF
many	TRBV10-3	TRBJ2-2	-	TGTGCCATCAGGGGTGGCGCAGGCCGGACCCGACCCAACACCGGGGAGCTGTTTTTT	CAIRGGAGRTRPNTGELFF
-	TRBV6-2/TRBV6-3	TRBJ2-7	-	TGTGCCAGCAGTTACTCCGGCGGGCCCCACGAGCAGTACTTC	CASSYSGGPHEQYF
once	TRBV11-2	TRBJ2-2	-	TGTGCCAGCAGCCCAAACGGCCCGAACACCGGGGAGCTGTTTTTT	CASSPNGPNTGELFF
-	TRBV20-1	TRBJ2-2	-	TGCAGTGCTAGAGATCGAAGTACCGGGGAGCTGTTTTTT	CSARDRSTGELFF
many	TRBV7-9	TRBJ2-5	TRBD1	TGTGCCAGCAGCCCATCACAGGGGGGCCAAGAGACCCAGTACTTC	CASSPSQGGQETQYF
few	TRBV5-1	TRBJ2-2	-	TGCGCCAGCAGCTTGGCCGGGACCGGTAAGGGGACCGGGGAGCTGTTTTTT	CASSLAGTGKGTGELFF
-	TRBV3-1	TRBJ1-1	TRBD1	TGTGCCAGCAGCCAAGAGGGACAGGGCTCGATAGCTGAAGCTTTCTTT	CASSQEGQGSIAEAFF
-	TRBV19	TRBJ1-1	TRBD1	TGTGCCAGTAGTATCCCGACAGGGATGGAAACTGAAGCTTTCTTT	CASSIPTGMETEAFF
-	TRBV29-1	TRBJ2-4	-	TGCAGCGTTGTCGGGATTAACAAAAACATTCAGTACTTC	CSVVGINKNIQYF
-	TRBV19	TRBJ1-6	-	TGTGCCAGTAGTCTAGTCCTAGGCAATTCACCCCTCCACTTT	CASSLVLGNSPLHF
-	TRBV6-1	TRBJ2-2	-	TGTGCCAGCAGTGTTGTAGGGCCGGAAACCGGGGAGCTGTTTTTT	CASSVVGPETGELFF
-	TRBV6-5	TRBJ2-7	TRBD1	TGTGCCAGCAGTTTAGGGACAGACTTCTCCTACGAGCAGTACTTC	CASSLGTDFSYEQYF
few	TRBV5-1	TRBJ2-1	TRBD2	TGCGCCAGCAGCTTGTCGGCTAGCGGGGGGGAATCCTACAATGAGCAGTTCTTC	CASSLSASGGESYNEQFF
few	TRBV6-2/TRBV6-3	TRBJ2-2	TRBD2	TGTGCCAGCAGCCGGACTAGCGGGAGTGAAAGGGGCGGGGAGCTGTTTTTT	CASSRTSGSERGGELFF
-	TRBV5-6	TRBJ2-3	-	TGTGCCAGCAGCTTAAGTCCAGCGGGCTTCACAGATACGCAGTATTTT	CASSLSPAGFTDTQYF
-	TRBV25-1	TRBJ2-5	-	TGTGCCAGCAGTGGAGGAGGCAGCCAAGAGACCCAGTACTTC	CASSGGGSQETQYF
few	TRBV3-1	TRBJ1-1	-	-	CASSQVGTGTGSSVFF